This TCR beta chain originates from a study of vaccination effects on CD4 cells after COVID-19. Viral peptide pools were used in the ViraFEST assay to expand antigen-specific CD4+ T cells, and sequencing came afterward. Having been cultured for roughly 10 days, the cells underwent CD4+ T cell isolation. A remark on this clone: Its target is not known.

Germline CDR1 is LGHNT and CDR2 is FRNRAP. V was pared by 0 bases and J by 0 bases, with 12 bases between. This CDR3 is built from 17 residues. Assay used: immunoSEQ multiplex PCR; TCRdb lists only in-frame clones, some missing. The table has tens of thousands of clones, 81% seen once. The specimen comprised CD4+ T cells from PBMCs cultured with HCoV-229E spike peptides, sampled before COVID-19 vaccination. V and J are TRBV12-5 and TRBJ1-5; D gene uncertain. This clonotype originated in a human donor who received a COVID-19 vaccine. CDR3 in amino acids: CASGLVPTAYSNQPQHF. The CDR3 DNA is TGTGCTAGTGGTTTGGTACCGACCGCGTATAGCAATCAGCCCCAGCATTTT.